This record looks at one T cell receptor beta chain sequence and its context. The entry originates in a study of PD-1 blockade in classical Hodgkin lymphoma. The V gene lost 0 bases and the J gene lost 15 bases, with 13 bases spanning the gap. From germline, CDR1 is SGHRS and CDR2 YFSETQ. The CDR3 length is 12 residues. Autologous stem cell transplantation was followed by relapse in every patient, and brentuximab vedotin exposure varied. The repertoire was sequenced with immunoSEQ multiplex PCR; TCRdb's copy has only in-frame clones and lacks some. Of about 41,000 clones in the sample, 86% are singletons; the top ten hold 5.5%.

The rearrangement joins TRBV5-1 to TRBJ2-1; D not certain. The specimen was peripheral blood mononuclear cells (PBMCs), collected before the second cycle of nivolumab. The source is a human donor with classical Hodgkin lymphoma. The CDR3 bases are TGCGCCAGCAGCTTGGATGGCCACCCAAGGTTCTTC. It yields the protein CASSLDGHPRFF.